A single sample gave rise to the 31 T cell receptor beta chains below, sequenced in a study of CD8 T cells in Susac syndrome (dated by TCRdb to the late 2010s). The library was built by means of the immunoSEQ multiplex PCR assay. RNA was extracted using the RNeasy kit, and roughly 0.5 to 1 ug of the RNA was reverse transcribed with random hexamers. TCRdb reprocessed the public reads (quality trimming at Q25 with fastp, clone calling with MiXCR) and kept in-frame beta chains. Rows are unified per CDR3 protein, each entry keeping the most common DNA and genes. This sample gives about 300,000 distinct CDR3 sequences in total; approximately 90% of them show up just once. Of the sample, about 0.063% is held by the ten largest clones. Sequences were obtained from CD4+ T cells from PBMCs. The receptors stem from a human donor with multiple sclerosis.

The chain carries TRBV20-1 and TRBJ2-7; perhaps TRBD1 as D (5 bases). The CDR3 totals 13 residues. Trimming removed 1 base at V and 5 bases at J, with 12 bases between. Germline CDR1 is DFQATT and CDR2 is SNEGSKA (reference sequence). This CDR3 is CSARGGRVDEQYF. DNA of the CDR3: TGCAGTGCTAGAGGAGGCAGGGTTGACGAGCAGTACTTC.

The chain combines TRBV30 with TRBJ1-2; D is unclear. CDR1 is GTSNPN, CDR2 SVGIG, per germline (reference sequence). The V and J ends lost 1 base and 1 base respectively, with 7 bases between them. The CDR3 spans 13 residues. CDR3 coding DNA: TGTGCCTGGAGTGCGGCTATTAACTATGGCTACACCTTC. It codes for CAWSAAINYGYTF.

The V call is TRBV6-2 or TRBV6-3, the J call TRBJ1-1; D is uncertain. V gave up 5 bases and J gave up 7 bases, with 14 bases separating them. CDR3 length equals 13 residues. Looked up from germline, CDR1 is MNHEY and CDR2 is SVGEGT. In DNA, the CDR3 is TGTGCCAGCAGTATTACAAAGGACGGTGAAGCTTTCTTT. This gives the protein CASSITKDGEAFF.

This clonotype was seen only once. V and J are TRBV7-6 and TRBJ2-5, with D maybe TRBD2 (6 bases). The germline gives CDR1 SGHVS, CDR2 FNYEAQ. The CDR3 runs to 14 residues. V lost 4 bases and J lost 9, with 18 bases in between. The DNA for the CDR3 is TGTGCCAGCAGCTCCCCGGTGGGTGCGGGACCCCAGTACTTC. Protein: CASSSPVGAGPQYF. The whole variable domain, remainder taken from reference TRBV7-6 and TRBJ2-5, is GAGVSQSPRYKVTKRGQDVALRCDPISGHVSLYWYRQALGQGPEFLTYFNYEAQQDKSGLPNDRFSAERPEGSISTLTIQRTEQRDSAMYRCASSSPVGAGPQYFGPGTRLLVL.

V usage is TRBV20-1 and J usage is TRBJ2-7; 7 positions agree with TRBD1. CDR3 size: 14 residues. J was trimmed by 6 bases and V by 0 bases; bases with no gene match: 8. Germline-derived CDR1 and CDR2 are DFQATT and SNEGSKA (reference sequence). For the CDR3, the DNA is TGCAGTGCTAGAGACCGACGACGACAGGGCGAGCAGTACTTC. Protein sequence: CSARDRRRQGEQYF.

The J gene is TRBJ1-1, the V gene TRBV5-1; 7 bases fit TRBD1. With 0 bases clipped from V and 1 base from J, the junction kept 9 bases outside the gene matches. Germline V gene sequence: CDR1 SGHRS, CDR2 YFSETQ. The CDR3 has 17 amino acids. The CDR3 DNA reads as TGCGCCAGCAGCTTGGCCAGGGGGTTAGGGACGAACACTGAAGCTTTCTTT. As protein: CASSLARGLGTNTEAFF.

The CDR3 nucleotides are TGCAGTGCTAGAGGGGACAGGGGCGAACCCCAGCATTTT. Its protein is CSARGDRGEPQHF. The chain recombines TRBV20-1 with TRBJ1-5, with TRBD1 matching over 10 bases. Looked up from germline, CDR1 is DFQATT and CDR2 is SNEGSKA (reference sequence). This CDR3 is 13 amino acids long. With V trimmed by 1 base and J by 10 bases, 4 bases remained unmatched.

The chain recombines TRBV10-3 with TRBJ1-1, with D possibly TRBD1 on 5 matching bases. The CDR3 is 15 amino acids. Germline V gene lookup returns CDR1 ENHRY and CDR2 SYGVKD. Trimming stripped 4 bases from V and 9 bases from J, with 21 bases between. CDR3 DNA sequence: TGTGCCATCAGTGGTCGAGATGCCGGCCTGGGGCAAGCTTTCTTT. Its translation: CAISGRDAGLGQAFF.

This clonotype turned up a few times. The V and J genes are TRBV2 and TRBJ2-5; D is unresolved. Germline V lookup: CDR1 SNHLY, CDR2 FYNNEI. V lost 4 bases and J 1 base, leaving 7 bases between the germline ends. The CDR3 is 13 amino acids. In DNA form, the CDR3 reads TGTGCCAGCAGTGTAGGGCTCCAAGAGACCCAGTACTTC. Protein sequence: CASSVGLQETQYF.

V and J are TRBV4-2 and TRBJ1-5, with D hard to call. V was trimmed by 0 bases and J by 0 bases, leaving 9 bases between them. The germline gives CDR1 LGHNA, CDR2 YNFKEQ. The CDR3 is 16 amino acids. CDR3 in amino acids: CASSQEQALSNQPQHF. The CDR3 nucleotides read TGTGCCAGCAGCCAAGAGCAGGCCCTTAGCAATCAGCCCCAGCATTTT.

The chain employs TRBV6-4 and TRBJ2-7; 9 bases match TRBD2. The CDR3 runs 15 residues. Germline assignment: CDR1 MRHNA and CDR2 SNTAGT. With 4 bases clipped from V and 2 bases from J, the junction kept 6 bases outside the gene matches. CDR3 nucleotide sequence: TGTGCCAGCAGTGTAGCGGCTAGCGGGACCTACGAGCAGTACTTC. Translated, it gives CASSVAASGTYEQYF.

The gene calls are TRBV12-3 or TRBV12-4 and TRBJ2-3; TRBD2 aligns across 13 bases. The J segment lost 5 bases and the V segment lost 1 base, leaving 3 bases of the junction unmatched. There are 16 residues in the CDR3. Written as DNA, the CDR3 is TGTGCCAGCAGTTTAGGACTAGCGGGGGGCGGAGATACGCAGTATTTT. Translating it yields CASSLGLAGGGDTQYF.

V usage is TRBV25-1 and J usage is TRBJ1-3, with unresolved D. CDR3 size: 16 residues. V shed 8 bases and J shed 0 bases, with 17 bases lying between them. Germline lookup yields CDR1 MGHDK and CDR2 SYGVNS. CDR3: CASAQRVGGSGNTIYF. The CDR3 nucleotides are TGTGCCAGCGCACAGAGGGTAGGAGGCTCTGGAAACACCATATATTTT.

This sequence joins TRBV4-1 and TRBJ2-7; no clear D gene. Germline-derived CDR1 and CDR2 are MGHRA and YSYEKL. V gave up 1 base and J gave up 3 bases, with 16 bases separating them. The length of the CDR3 is 16 residues. Written as DNA, the CDR3 is TGCGCCAGCAGCCAAGGCCATACCCAGAGGTACTACGAGCAGTACTTC. Translated, it gives CASSQGHTQRYYEQYF.

The chain combines TRBV29-1 with TRBJ1-4; TRBD1 matches 9 bases. V trimming: 6 bases; J trimming: 4 bases; junction bases outside the gene matches: 6. Germline loops: CDR1 SQVTM, CDR2 ANQGSEA. The CDR3 loop spans 14 amino acids. This CDR3 is CSVGGQGINEKLFF. The CDR3 region has the DNA TGCAGCGTGGGAGGACAGGGGATTAATGAAAAACTGTTTTTT.

V gene TRBV19 combines with J gene TRBJ1-1; 10 bases align to TRBD1. Per germline, CDR1 LNHDA and CDR2 SQIVND (reference sequence). Trimming removed 10 bases from V and 0 bases from J; junction bases left unmatched: 20. This CDR3 spans 19 amino acids. CDR3 sequence (DNA): TGTGCCACCCACGCGCCCGGGACAGGGGTAAGAAGGGTGAACACTGAAGCTTTCTTT. It translates to CATHAPGTGVRRVNTEAFF.

This clonotype has more than one count but fewer than ten. Here the CDR3 DNA reads TGTGCCAGCAGCTTAGTTAAGGCTGCGCAGTACTTC. Residues: CASSLVKAAQYF. The V and J genes are TRBV7-8 and TRBJ2-7; no reliable D call. Germline-derived CDR1 and CDR2 are SGHVS and FQNEAQ. V lost 1 base and J lost 9, with 10 bases in between. The CDR3 contains 12 residues.

V usage is TRBV12-3 or TRBV12-4 and J usage is TRBJ2-1, with TRBD1 identical over 7 bases. This CDR3 is built from 15 residues. V trimming: 2 bases; J trimming: 0 bases; junction bases outside the gene matches: 1. As DNA, the CDR3 is TGTGCCAGCAGTTTAAGGGGGCGCTCCTACAATGAGCAGTTCTTC. This sequence encodes CASSLRGRSYNEQFF.

The chain couples TRBV10-1 to TRBJ2-5, with D tentatively TRBD2 (6 bases). Germline values: CDR1 WNHNN, CDR2 SYGVQD (reference sequence). V gave up 3 bases and J gave up 1 base, with 9 bases separating them. This CDR3 contains 14 residues. The CDR3 sequence is CASSEGGTQETQYF. DNA of the CDR3: TGCGCCAGCAGTGAAGGAGGGACCCAAGAGACCCAGTACTTC.

The CDR3 reads CSVELDNGETQYF. The CDR3 bases are TGCAGCGTGGAGCTAGACAATGGGGAGACCCAGTACTTC. The rearrangement uses TRBV29-1 and TRBJ2-5; D is ambiguous. V was pared by 6 bases and J by 5 bases, with 16 bases between. Per the germline V gene, CDR1 is SQVTM and CDR2 is ANQGSEA. CDR3 size: 13 residues.

This clonotype was recorded only once. The V call is TRBV14, the J call TRBJ2-7; D gene uncertain. The CDR3 extends over 13 amino acids. Germline lookup yields CDR1 SGHDN and CDR2 FVKESK. V was pared by 3 bases and J by 0 bases, with 6 bases between. This CDR3 reads CASSHGYSYEQYF. The CDR3 region has the DNA TGTGCCAGCAGCCACGGGTACTCCTACGAGCAGTACTTC.

The chain is built from TRBV7-2 and TRBJ2-5; D ambiguous. The V end lost 0 bases, the J end lost 5 bases, and 1 base lay between the germline ends. CDR3 length equals 11 residues. Germline V CDR1 and CDR2: SGHTA, FQGNSA. DNA of the CDR3: TGTGCCAGCAGCTTAGCTGAGACCCAGTACTTC. This gives the protein CASSLAETQYF.

V and J are TRBV27 and TRBJ1-4, with 7 bases aligning to TRBD1. Germline CDR1 reads MNHEY; CDR2 reads SMNVEV (reference sequence). Germline trimming cut 6 bases from V and 0 bases from J; bases unmatched to any gene: 4. The CDR3 extends over 15 amino acids. The CDR3: CASRQGITTNEKLFF. For the CDR3, the DNA is TGTGCCAGCAGACAGGGGATCACAACTAATGAAAAACTGTTTTTT.

This sequence joins TRBV3-1 and TRBJ2-3; possibly TRBD1 or TRBD2 for D (5 bases each). Trimming shortened V by 1 base and J by 0 bases, and 8 bases separated the two germline ends. The germline V gene has CDR1 LGHDT and CDR2 YNNKEL (reference sequence). The CDR3 contains 15 residues. The CDR3 sequence is CASSQGDVSTDTQYF. CDR3 coding DNA: TGTGCCAGCAGCCAAGGGGACGTAAGCACAGATACGCAGTATTTT.

The chain carries TRBV20-1 and TRBJ2-7, with no clear D. Germline CDR1 DFQATT, CDR2 SNEGSKA (reference sequence). The CDR3 sequence is 12 residues long. Trimming took 2 bases from V and 5 from J, leaving 10 bases between them. The CDR3 region is CSARTEEDEQYF. CDR3 DNA: TGCAGTGCTAGAACAGAGGAAGACGAGCAGTACTTC.

This chain connects TRBV29-1 to TRBJ2-1; 10 nucleotides agree with TRBD1. This CDR3 has 18 residues. After removal of 0 bases from V and 8 bases from J, the junction contained 16 bases not matched to a gene. CDR1 and CDR2 (germline): SQVTM, ANQGSEA. CDR3 DNA sequence: TGCAGCGTTGAAGACAGCGGGACAGGGGCCGACGGGGAGGATGAGCAGTTCTTC. Amino acids: CSVEDSGTGADGEDEQFF.

This CDR3 reads CASRKAGLTAKYAGNTIYF. The CDR3 DNA sequence: TGTGCCAGCAGGAAAGCCGGCCTGACAGCTAAATATGCTGGAAACACCATATATTTT. The chain recombines TRBV2 with TRBJ1-3, with a tentative D call TRBD1 (5 bases). Trimming cost V 6 bases and J 2 bases, with 26 bases left between them. In germline, CDR1 is SNHLY, CDR2 FYNNEI. This CDR3 has 19 residues.

The V gene is TRBV5-1, the J gene TRBJ2-1; possible D gene TRBD1, 5 bases. Germline CDR1 SGHRS, CDR2 YFSETQ. The CDR3 consists of 17 residues. Trimming pared 0 bases from V and 0 bases from J, leaving 13 bases between. CDR3 loop: CASSLEMGRSSYNEQFF. CDR3 sequence (DNA): TGCGCCAGCAGCTTGGAGATGGGGCGAAGCTCCTACAATGAGCAGTTCTTC.

The chain combines TRBV10-3 with TRBJ1-1; a weak D match, TRBD1 (5 bases). V was cut by 5 bases and J by 0 bases, with 10 bases left in between. The germline V gene has CDR1 ENHRY and CDR2 SYGVKD. The CDR3 has 14 residues. CDR3 in DNA: TGTGCCATCAGTTGGGACCCCTTGAACACTGAAGCTTTCTTT. It codes for CAISWDPLNTEAFF.

The chain employs TRBV2 and TRBJ2-2; D gene ambiguous. Germline V gene data show CDR1 as SNHLY and CDR2 as FYNNEI. V was trimmed by 3 bases and J by 7 bases, leaving 12 bases between them. The CDR3 consists of 14 residues. CDR3 sequence: CASSDSTWNGELFF. The CDR3 DNA follows: TGTGCCAGCAGTGACAGTACTTGGAACGGGGAGCTGTTTTTT.

This chain joins TRBV5-1 and TRBJ2-7, with 7 bases aligning to TRBD1. Trimming cost V 4 bases and J 2 bases; bases outside gene matches: 9. There are 15 residues in the CDR3. The germline gives CDR1 SGHRS, CDR2 YFSETQ. This chain's CDR3 is CASSPLQGSTYEQYF. The CDR3 nucleotides read TGCGCCAGCAGCCCATTACAGGGGTCCACCTACGAGCAGTACTTC.